The T cell receptor beta chain under discussion was sequenced for a study of T cells in Graves' hyperthyroidism and ophthalmopathy. Study-wide results and limits: Blood also held most thyroid clonotypes expanded beyond 0.001.

Note on this clonotype: What it binds is unknown.

The CDR3 regions of TCR beta were amplified from RNA transcripts. Initially, a first-round RT-PCR of the TCR CDR3 employed the HTBI primer set. TCRdb itself ran the multiplex PCR reads through MiXCR, one entry per CDR3 protein. The table records approximately 600,000 distinct CDR3 sequences, around 20% of them present only once. The CDR3 is 15 amino acids. CDR1 is LNHDA, CDR2 SQIVND, per germline (reference sequence). The ends lost 11 bases at V and 7 bases at J; junction bases unmatched: 17. The V call is TRBV19, the J call TRBJ1-2; the match to TRBD1 covers 9 bases. The TCR sequence derives from a man younger than 40 with Graves' ophthalmopathy. Specimen: blood. The DNA of the CDR3 is TGTGCCTCTTTGGGACAGGGTCTACCTAGGGTTGGCTACACCTTC. Protein product: CASLGQGLPRVGYTF.